This T cell receptor beta chain is from a study of post-analysis software for immune sequencing data. General study findings and limits: Patients with multiple sclerosis recorded significantly lower normalized Chao1 diversity than controls, the study found. Batch-matched samples strongly co-clustered by F measure. Patients had higher frequencies than controls of five or six TRBV segments, including TRBV5-6, TRBV5-1 and TRBV20-1.

The TCR beta cDNA libraries contained unique molecular identifiers. T cells numbering roughly 0.85 to 11 million gave rise to 400,000 to 550,000 cDNA molecules. TCRdb used MiXCR to reprocess the PCR reads, holding one entry per CDR3 protein. The sample lists 750,000 to 950,000 distinct CDR3 sequences, 40% to 55% occurring once. A word on this clonotype: Its matching antigen is unknown.

The CDR3 consists of 14 residues. Trimming removed 5 bases from V and 9 bases from J; junction bases left unmatched: 10. CDR1 is SGHRS and CDR2 is YFSETQ in the germline V gene. The rearrangement joins TRBV5-1 to TRBJ2-3; 9 bases align to TRBD1. This sequence originates from a girl between 10 and 17 years old with multiple sclerosis. The sample was blood. CDR3 residues: CASREWTGERTQYF. CDR3 nucleotide sequence: TGCGCCAGCAGGGAATGGACAGGGGAAAGGACGCAGTATTTT.